These T cell receptor beta chains were read from a single sample in a study of blood T cell repertoires in COVID-19. Produced via immunoSEQ multiplex PCR; TCRdb's table is partial and in-frame only. This table holds around 130,000 clones, 84% found once. Sequenced sample: peripheral blood. The receptors derive from a human donor in a cohort sampled during active COVID-19. The CDR3 runs from the conserved cysteine through the conserved F or W. D genes are given only for firm matches. A row's size may be missing; if present it is once, few, many or a size class.

>NA|TRBJ2-3|NA|TRBV18
CASSPQGFQGLLDTQYF
TGTGCCAGCTCACCACAAGGTTTCCAGGGGCTTCTAGATACGCAGTATTTT
>NA|TRBJ2-7|TRBD1|TRBV5-1
CASSSVTGGSYEQYF
TGCGCCAGCAGCTCGGTGACAGGGGGCTCCTACGAGCAGTACTTC
>once|TRBJ1-5|NA|TRBV11-3
CASSSRQKSYSNQPQHF
TGTGCCAGCAGCTCTCGACAGAAGTCATATAGCAATCAGCCCCAGCATTTT
>NA|TRBJ1-2|TRBD1|TRBV19
CASSRQGPRNYGYTF
TGTGCCAGTAGTAGACAGGGCCCTCGGAACTATGGCTACACCTTC
>NA|TRBJ1-3|NA|TRBV9
CASSVATGFGNTIYF
TGTGCCAGCAGCGTAGCTACAGGGTTTGGAAACACCATATATTTT
>few|TRBJ1-3|NA|TRBV6-5
CASTVLHGDTIYF
TGTGCCAGCACCGTTTTACACGGGGACACCATATATTTT
>NA|TRBJ2-4|NA|TRBV12-3/TRBV12-4
CASSLAGGDIQYF
TGTGCCAGCAGTTTAGCGGGGGGTGACATTCAGTACTTC
>NA|TRBJ2-5|TRBD1|TRBV5-1
CASSLEGQTETQYF
TGCGCCAGCAGCTTGGAGGGACAGACAGAGACCCAGTACTTC
>NA|TRBJ2-3|TRBD1|TRBV27
CASSFPSGTGGTDTQYF
TGTGCCAGCAGTTTTCCGTCCGGGACAGGGGGCACAGATACGCAGTATTTT
>NA|TRBJ1-2|NA|TRBV5-3
CARSLCDSNYGYTF
TGTGCCAGAAGCTTGTGCGACAGCAACTATGGCTACACCTTC
>NA|TRBJ1-3|NA|TRBV5-1
CASTDSTGNTIYF
TGCGCCAGCACTGACAGTACCGGAAACACCATATATTTT
>NA|TRBJ2-3|TRBD2|TRBV5-5
CASSLILAGVTDTQYF
TGTGCCAGCAGCTTGATACTAGCGGGGGTTACAGATACGCAGTATTTT
>NA|TRBJ1-1|NA|TRBV7-9
CASSPRTENEAFF
TGTGCCAGCAGCCCTCGGACTGAGAATGAAGCTTTCTTT
>once|TRBJ2-1|TRBD1|TRBV19
CASSIKGQGINEQFF
TGTGCCAGTAGTATAAAGGGACAGGGGATCAATGAGCAGTTCTTC